This TCR beta chain derives from a study of T cell responses to AZD1222 COVID-19 vaccine. Study overall: It was second doses at about 4 or about 12 weeks that were pooled.

Measured with immunoSEQ multiplex PCR; TCRdb has only the in-frame clones, and not every one. Among about 120,000 clones listed, about 87% were seen once. V gave up 0 bases and J gave up 4 bases, with 12 bases separating them. Germline CDR1 SGHTA, CDR2 FQGNSA. The CDR3 extends over 15 amino acids. The sequences come from peripheral blood, collected on day 0 of AZD1222 vaccination. The V gene is TRBV7-2, the J gene TRBJ1-2; D might be TRBD1 (5 bases). The TCR sequence derives from an adult in good health. The CDR3 reads CASSLARDGLYGYTF. For the CDR3, the DNA is TGTGCCAGCAGCTTAGCCCGGGACGGACTCTATGGCTACACCTTC. The full variable domain, in which reference TRBV7-2 and TRBJ1-2 provide the parts outside the CDR3, is GAGVSQSPSNKVTEKGKDVELRCDPISGHTALYWYRQSLGQGLEFLIYFQGNSAPDKSGLPSDRFSAERTGGSVSTLTIQRTQQEDSAVYLCASSLARDGLYGYTFGSGTRLTVV.